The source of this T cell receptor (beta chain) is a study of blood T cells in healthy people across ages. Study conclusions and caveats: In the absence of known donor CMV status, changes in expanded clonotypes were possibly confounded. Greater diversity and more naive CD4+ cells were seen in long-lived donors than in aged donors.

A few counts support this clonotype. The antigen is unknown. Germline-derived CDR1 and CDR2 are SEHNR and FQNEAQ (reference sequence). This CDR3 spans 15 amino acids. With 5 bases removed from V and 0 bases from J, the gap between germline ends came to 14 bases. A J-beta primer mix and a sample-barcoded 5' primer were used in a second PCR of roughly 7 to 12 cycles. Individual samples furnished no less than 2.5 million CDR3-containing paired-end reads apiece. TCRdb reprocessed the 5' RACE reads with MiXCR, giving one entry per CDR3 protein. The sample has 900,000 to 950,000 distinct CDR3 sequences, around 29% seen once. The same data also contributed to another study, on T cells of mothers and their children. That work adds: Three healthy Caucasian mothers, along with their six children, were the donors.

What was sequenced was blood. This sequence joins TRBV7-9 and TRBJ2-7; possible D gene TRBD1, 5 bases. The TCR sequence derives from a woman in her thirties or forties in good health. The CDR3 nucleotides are TGTGCCAGCAGCCCAGTTACCAGGGCCTCCTACGAGCAGTACTTC. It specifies CASSPVTRASYEQYF.